What follows is one TCR beta chain and its context. The target antigen is unknown. V was cut by 5 bases and J by 7 bases, with 19 bases left in between. Germline V lookup: CDR1 SGHVS, CDR2 FNYEAQ. The CDR3 loop spans 15 amino acids. The source of the sample is a study of radiotherapy plus CTLA-4 blockade in lung cancer. Study-wide results and caveats: There was expansion of tumor-derived TCR clones in blood after radiotherapy plus ipilimumab.

TCRdb keeps only in-frame clones here, not all; method: immunoSEQ multiplex PCR. The sample lists 100,000 to 150,000 clones; 85% to 90% were seen once. Sequenced material: peripheral blood, taken from a patient treated with radiotherapy plus ipilimumab. The gene calls are TRBV7-6 and TRBJ2-3, with a tentative D call TRBD2 (5 bases). This TCR came from a human donor with non-small cell lung cancer that progressed on radiotherapy plus ipilimumab. Written as DNA, the CDR3 is TGTGCCAGCAGCCCCGACCCGGGCGGGCTATATACGCAGTATTTT. Amino acids: CASSPDPGGLYTQYF.